These T cell receptor beta chains were read from a single sample in a study of siplizumab effects on memory and regulatory T cells. The repertoire was sequenced with immunoSEQ multiplex PCR; TCRdb's copy has only in-frame clones and lacks some. The sample consists of over 90,000 clones, about 93% of them appearing once. Sample: CD4+ T cells sorted from blood. The source of these receptors is a human donor in good health. Both conserved end residues are part of each CDR3. Each record gives: J gene, clone size, D gene, V gene, CDR3 DNA, CDR3 protein. A D gene is named only where the DNA matches it firmly. Size is stated for part of the rows, as once, few or many counts, or as a class when the clone is expanded.

j_gene: TRBJ2-1
abundance: .
d_gene: .
v_gene: TRBV7-2
CDR3nt: TGTGCCAGCAGCTTTGGGGGCTCCTACAATGAGCAGTTCTTC
CDR3aa: CASSFGGSYNEQFF

j_gene: TRBJ2-7
abundance: .
d_gene: TRBD1
v_gene: TRBV2
CDR3nt: TGTGCCAGCAGTCACCCGGGACAGGGAACCTACGAGCAGTACTTC
CDR3aa: CASSHPGQGTYEQYF

j_gene: TRBJ1-1
abundance: .
d_gene: .
v_gene: TRBV6-6
CDR3nt: TGTGCCAGCAGTTACTCTTGGAACACTGAAGCTTTCTTT
CDR3aa: CASSYSWNTEAFF

j_gene: TRBJ1-4
abundance: .
d_gene: .
v_gene: TRBV5-1
CDR3nt: TGCGCCAGCAGCTTGGTTGGGCCAGGAGGGGAAAAACTGTTTTTT
CDR3aa: CASSLVGPGGEKLFF

j_gene: TRBJ1-4
abundance: .
d_gene: .
v_gene: TRBV19
CDR3nt: TGTGCCAGTAGTGAAGCTGAAAAACTGTTTTTT
CDR3aa: CASSEAEKLFF

j_gene: TRBJ1-4
abundance: once
d_gene: .
v_gene: TRBV19
CDR3nt: TGTGCCAGTAGTATGCAGGACGGCACCCCAAAACTGTTTTTT
CDR3aa: CASSMQDGTPKLFF

j_gene: TRBJ1-1
abundance: .
d_gene: .
v_gene: TRBV18
CDR3nt: TGTGCCAGCTCACCAATCCCGGAGACTGAAGCTTTCTTT
CDR3aa: CASSPIPETEAFF

j_gene: TRBJ2-7
abundance: .
d_gene: .
v_gene: TRBV21-1
CDR3nt: TGTGCCAGCAGCAAGGACGCCTACGAGCAGTACTTC
CDR3aa: CASSKDAYEQYF

j_gene: TRBJ2-5
abundance: .
d_gene: .
v_gene: TRBV15
CDR3nt: TGTGCCACCAGCAGAGATTACCACCAAGAGACCCAGTACTTC
CDR3aa: CATSRDYHQETQYF

j_gene: TRBJ2-5
abundance: once
d_gene: .
v_gene: TRBV11-2
CDR3nt: TGTGCCAGCAGCTTAGGGCGTGTTGGGGCTCAAGAGACCCAGTACTTC
CDR3aa: CASSLGRVGAQETQYF

j_gene: TRBJ2-5
abundance: .
d_gene: .
v_gene: TRBV6-5
CDR3nt: TGTGCCAGCAGTTACGGGGGCGCGGCCCGAGAGACCCAGTACTTC
CDR3aa: CASSYGGAARETQYF

j_gene: TRBJ1-1
abundance: .
d_gene: .
v_gene: TRBV30
CDR3nt: TGTGCCTCCGCGCAGGGACGAGGCGCTGAAGCTTCCTTT
CDR3aa: CASAQGRGAEASF

j_gene: TRBJ1-2
abundance: .
d_gene: .
v_gene: TRBV20-1
CDR3nt: TGCAGTGCTAGACGCGGCTATGGCTACACCTTC
CDR3aa: CSARRGYGYTF

j_gene: TRBJ2-5
abundance: .
d_gene: TRBD1
v_gene: TRBV27
CDR3nt: TGTGCCAGCAGTGTAAGGGGGCTTGAGACCCAGTACTTC
CDR3aa: CASSVRGLETQYF

j_gene: TRBJ1-2
abundance: .
d_gene: .
v_gene: TRBV11-2
CDR3nt: TGTGCCAGCAGCCCCACCGTCCGCTATGGCTACACCTTC
CDR3aa: CASSPTVRYGYTF

j_gene: TRBJ2-7
abundance: .
d_gene: .
v_gene: TRBV11-3
CDR3nt: TGTGCCAGCAGCTTAGATTCGGACGAGCAGTACTTC
CDR3aa: CASSLDSDEQYF

j_gene: TRBJ2-5
abundance: once
d_gene: .
v_gene: TRBV7-3
CDR3nt: TGTGCCAGCAGCCCCTCCGGTCCCTGGGAGACCCAGTACTTC
CDR3aa: CASSPSGPWETQYF

j_gene: TRBJ2-2
abundance: .
d_gene: .
v_gene: TRBV7-3
CDR3nt: TGTGCCAGCAGCTTATACGGCCCTAACACCGGGGAGCTGTTTTTT
CDR3aa: CASSLYGPNTGELFF

j_gene: TRBJ2-2
abundance: .
d_gene: .
v_gene: TRBV7-6
CDR3nt: TGTGCCAGCAGCCCAGACATTGCCGGGGAGCTGTTTTTT
CDR3aa: CASSPDIAGELFF

j_gene: TRBJ1-6
abundance: once
d_gene: .
v_gene: TRBV9
CDR3nt: TGTGCCAGCAGCGTAGACGGGTGGGGTTCACCCCTCCACTTT
CDR3aa: CASSVDGWGSPLHF

j_gene: TRBJ1-4
abundance: .
d_gene: .
v_gene: TRBV5-5
CDR3nt: TGTGCCAGCAGCTTTAGTACAGCTGAAAAACTGTTTTTT
CDR3aa: CASSFSTAEKLFF

j_gene: TRBJ2-7
abundance: .
d_gene: TRBD1
v_gene: TRBV5-1
CDR3nt: TGCGCCAGCAGCGTCGGGACAGGGGACGTCTACGAGCAGTACTTC
CDR3aa: CASSVGTGDVYEQYF

j_gene: TRBJ1-2
abundance: .
d_gene: TRBD1
v_gene: TRBV19
CDR3nt: TGTGCCAGTAGTATACGGGACAGGGGGGCCTATGGCTACACCTTC
CDR3aa: CASSIRDRGAYGYTF

j_gene: TRBJ1-1
abundance: .
d_gene: .
v_gene: TRBV2
CDR3nt: TGTGCCAGCAGAAAGCGCAGTGCGGTCGTTGGCACTGAAGCTTTCTTT
CDR3aa: CASRKRSAVVGTEAFF

j_gene: TRBJ1-2
abundance: .
d_gene: .
v_gene: TRBV11-2
CDR3nt: TGTGCCAGCAGCTTAGTAGGCCGCCGCGGGGACTATGGCTACACCTTC
CDR3aa: CASSLVGRRGDYGYTF

j_gene: TRBJ1-1
abundance: .
d_gene: .
v_gene: TRBV6-6
CDR3nt: TGTGCCAGCAGTCTAAAGGGGCATGAAGCTTTCTTT
CDR3aa: CASSLKGHEAFF

j_gene: TRBJ2-7
abundance: .
d_gene: .
v_gene: TRBV28
CDR3nt: TGTGCCAGCAGTTCGTGGTCTTACGAGCAGTACTTC
CDR3aa: CASSSWSYEQYF

j_gene: TRBJ1-1
abundance: once
d_gene: TRBD1
v_gene: TRBV28
CDR3nt: TGTGCCAGCAGTTCGAATAAACAGGGGAGGGAAGCTTTCTTT
CDR3aa: CASSSNKQGREAFF

j_gene: TRBJ2-7
abundance: .
d_gene: .
v_gene: TRBV7-9
CDR3nt: TGTGCCAGCAGATCCGGGACTGCCGCCTACGAGCAGTACTTC
CDR3aa: CASRSGTAAYEQYF

j_gene: TRBJ1-2
abundance: .
d_gene: TRBD1
v_gene: TRBV5-1
CDR3nt: TGCGCCAGCAGCTACGACAGGGGGGGTTCTGGCTACACCTTC
CDR3aa: CASSYDRGGSGYTF

j_gene: TRBJ2-7
abundance: .
d_gene: .
v_gene: TRBV4-1
CDR3nt: TGCGCCAGCAGCCAAGGGAGCGGCTATAAAGCAGAGCAGTACTTC
CDR3aa: CASSQGSGYKAEQYF

j_gene: TRBJ2-5
abundance: .
d_gene: .
v_gene: TRBV5-1
CDR3nt: TGCGCCAGCAGCTTGATTCTCGCCAGTCAAGAGACCCAGTACTTC
CDR3aa: CASSLILASQETQYF

j_gene: TRBJ1-1
abundance: few
d_gene: .
v_gene: TRBV5-6
CDR3nt: TGTGCCAGCAGCTACGGGTTTCACGGAGCTTTCTTT
CDR3aa: CASSYGFHGAFF

j_gene: TRBJ1-2
abundance: .
d_gene: .
v_gene: TRBV7-8
CDR3nt: TGTGCCAGCAGCTTAGTACCGGGACGGGGGCTCTATGGCTACACCTTC
CDR3aa: CASSLVPGRGLYGYTF

j_gene: TRBJ2-6
abundance: .
d_gene: .
v_gene: TRBV5-4
CDR3nt: TGTGCCAGCAGCTTCCCGAATTTAGGGGCCAACGTCCTGACTTTC
CDR3aa: CASSFPNLGANVLTF

j_gene: TRBJ1-2
abundance: .
d_gene: .
v_gene: TRBV10-2
CDR3nt: TGCGCCAGCAGTGAGGGAACGGTCATCTATGGCTACACCTTC
CDR3aa: CASSEGTVIYGYTF

j_gene: TRBJ1-4
abundance: .
d_gene: .
v_gene: TRBV7-9
CDR3nt: TGTGCCAGCAGCTTAGCGCGTTCAGCTAATGAAAAACTGTTTTTT
CDR3aa: CASSLARSANEKLFF

j_gene: TRBJ1-5
abundance: .
d_gene: .
v_gene: TRBV30
CDR3nt: TGTGCCTGGAGTTTTGGTAGGGATCAGCCCCAGCATTTT
CDR3aa: CAWSFGRDQPQHF

j_gene: TRBJ2-3
abundance: once
d_gene: .
v_gene: TRBV27
CDR3nt: TGTGCCAGCCGACAGGAACCTAACACAGATACGCAGTATTTT
CDR3aa: CASRQEPNTDTQYF

j_gene: TRBJ2-7
abundance: .
d_gene: .
v_gene: TRBV6-1
CDR3nt: TGTGCCAGCAGTGAGTCGTGGGATAGAGAGCAGTACTTC
CDR3aa: CASSESWDREQYF

j_gene: TRBJ2-1
abundance: .
d_gene: .
v_gene: TRBV2
CDR3nt: TGTGCCAGCCTACTAGAACCGCCATACAATGAGCAGTTCTTC
CDR3aa: CASLLEPPYNEQFF

j_gene: TRBJ2-1
abundance: .
d_gene: TRBD2
v_gene: TRBV29-1
CDR3nt: TGCAGCGTTTCTAGCGGGAGACGCTACAATGAGCAGTTCTTC
CDR3aa: CSVSSGRRYNEQFF